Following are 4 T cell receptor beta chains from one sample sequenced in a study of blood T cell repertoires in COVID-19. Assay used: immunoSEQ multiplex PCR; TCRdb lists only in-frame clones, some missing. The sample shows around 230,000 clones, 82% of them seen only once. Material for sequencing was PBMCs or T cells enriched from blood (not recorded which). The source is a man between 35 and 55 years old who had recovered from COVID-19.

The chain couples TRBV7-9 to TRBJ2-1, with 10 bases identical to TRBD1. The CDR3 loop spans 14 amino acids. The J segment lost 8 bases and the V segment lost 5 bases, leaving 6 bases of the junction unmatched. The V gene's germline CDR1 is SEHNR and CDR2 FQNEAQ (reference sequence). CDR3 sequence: CASSLGQGSDEQFF. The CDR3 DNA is TGTGCCAGCAGCCTGGGACAGGGGTCCGATGAGCAGTTCTTC.

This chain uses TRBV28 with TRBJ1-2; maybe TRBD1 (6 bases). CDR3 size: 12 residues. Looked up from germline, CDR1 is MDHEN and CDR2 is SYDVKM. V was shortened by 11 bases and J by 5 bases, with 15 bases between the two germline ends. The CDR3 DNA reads TGTGCCGCCGGCCCTAGGGGGTATGGCTACACCTTC. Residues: CAAGPRGYGYTF.

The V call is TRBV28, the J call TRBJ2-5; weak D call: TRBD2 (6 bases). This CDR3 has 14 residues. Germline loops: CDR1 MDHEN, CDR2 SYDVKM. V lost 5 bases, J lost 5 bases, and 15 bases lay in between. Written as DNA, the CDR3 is TGTGCCAGCAGTCTGGGAGGTGTACCGGAGACCCAGTACTTC. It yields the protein CASSLGGVPETQYF.

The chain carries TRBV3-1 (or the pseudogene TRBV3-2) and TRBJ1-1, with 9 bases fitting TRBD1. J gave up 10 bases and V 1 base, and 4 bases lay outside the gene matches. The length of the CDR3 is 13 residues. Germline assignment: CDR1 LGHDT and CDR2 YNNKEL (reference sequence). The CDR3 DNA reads TGTGCCAGCAGCCAAGGGACAGGGGTTGTAGCTTTCTTT. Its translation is CASSQGTGVVAFF.